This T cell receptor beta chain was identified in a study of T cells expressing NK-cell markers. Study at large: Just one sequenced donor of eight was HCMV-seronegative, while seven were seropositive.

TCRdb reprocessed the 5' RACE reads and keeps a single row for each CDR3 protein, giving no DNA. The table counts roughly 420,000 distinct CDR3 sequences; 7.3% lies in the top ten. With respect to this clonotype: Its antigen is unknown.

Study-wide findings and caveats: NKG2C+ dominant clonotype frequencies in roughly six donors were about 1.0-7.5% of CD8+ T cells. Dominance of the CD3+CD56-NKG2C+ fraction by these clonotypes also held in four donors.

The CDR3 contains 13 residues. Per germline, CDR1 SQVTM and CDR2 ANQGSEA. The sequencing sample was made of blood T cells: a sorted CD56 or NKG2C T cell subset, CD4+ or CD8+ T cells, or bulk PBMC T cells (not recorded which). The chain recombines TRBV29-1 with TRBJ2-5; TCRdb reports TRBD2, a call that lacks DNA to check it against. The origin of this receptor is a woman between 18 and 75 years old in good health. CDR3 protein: CSAVRTTQETQYF.